This entry describes one T cell receptor (beta chain). This specimen comes from a study of cytomegalovirus exposure and HLA in healthy donors. A multiplex PCR was run with 60 Vbeta primers and 13 Jbeta primers. Profiled with immunoSEQ multiplex PCR; TCRdb holds only in-frame clones, not every one. The ten top clones account for around 2.4%, within a sample of 120,000 to 150,000 clones. CDR3 length equals 15 residues. Germline assignment: CDR1 SGDLS and CDR2 YYNGEE. V lost 1 base to trimming and J lost 0 bases, with 7 bases between them. The specimen was PBMCs. The receptor was derived from a woman aged 18 to 35 in good health and CMV-seronegative. The V gene is TRBV9, the J gene TRBJ2-2; TRBD2 might be the D (5 bases). CDR3 sequence reads: CASSVTGSNTGELFF. CDR3 DNA: TGTGCCAGCAGCGTAACGGGGTCGAACACCGGGGAGCTGTTTTTT.